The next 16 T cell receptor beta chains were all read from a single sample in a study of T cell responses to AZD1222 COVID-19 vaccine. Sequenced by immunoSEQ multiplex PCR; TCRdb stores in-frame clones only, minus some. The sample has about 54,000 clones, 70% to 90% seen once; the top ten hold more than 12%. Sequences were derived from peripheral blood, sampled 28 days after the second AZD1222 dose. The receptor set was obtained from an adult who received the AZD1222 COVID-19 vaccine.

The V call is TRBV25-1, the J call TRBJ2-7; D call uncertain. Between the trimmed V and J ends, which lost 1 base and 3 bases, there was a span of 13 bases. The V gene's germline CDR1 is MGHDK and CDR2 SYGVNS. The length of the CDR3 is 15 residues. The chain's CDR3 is CASSEFKGPGYEQYF. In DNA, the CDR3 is TGTGCCAGCAGTGAATTCAAGGGTCCAGGCTACGAGCAGTACTTC.

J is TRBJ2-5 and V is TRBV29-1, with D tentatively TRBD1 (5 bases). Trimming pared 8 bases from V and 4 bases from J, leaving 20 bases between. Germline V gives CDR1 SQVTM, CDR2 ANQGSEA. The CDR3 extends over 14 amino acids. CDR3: CSIAPRVIGETQYF. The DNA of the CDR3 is TGCAGCATAGCTCCCAGGGTGATTGGAGAGACCCAGTACTTC.

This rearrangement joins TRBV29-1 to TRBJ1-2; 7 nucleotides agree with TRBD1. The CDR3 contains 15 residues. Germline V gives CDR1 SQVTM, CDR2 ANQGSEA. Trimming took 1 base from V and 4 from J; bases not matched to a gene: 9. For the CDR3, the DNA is TGCAGCGTTGAAGTTCTGTCAGGGGGTCCCTATGGCTACACCTTC. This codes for CSVEVLSGGPYGYTF. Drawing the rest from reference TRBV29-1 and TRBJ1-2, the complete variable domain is SAVISQKPSRDICQRGTSLTIQCQVDSQVTMMFWYRQQPGQSLTLIATANQGSEATYESGFVIDKFPISRPNLTFSTLTVSNMSPEDSSIYLCSVEVLSGGPYGYTFGSGTRLTVV.

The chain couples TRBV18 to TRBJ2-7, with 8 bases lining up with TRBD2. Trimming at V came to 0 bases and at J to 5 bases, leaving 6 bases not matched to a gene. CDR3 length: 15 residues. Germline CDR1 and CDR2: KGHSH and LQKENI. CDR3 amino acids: CASSPPSGRVDEQYF. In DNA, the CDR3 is TGTGCCAGCTCACCACCCAGCGGGAGAGTCGACGAGCAGTACTTC.

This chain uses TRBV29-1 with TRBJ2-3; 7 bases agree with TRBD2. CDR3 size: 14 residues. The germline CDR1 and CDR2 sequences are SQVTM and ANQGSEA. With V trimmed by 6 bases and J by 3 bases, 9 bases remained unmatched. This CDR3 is CSVIPLATTDTQYF. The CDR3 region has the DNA TGCAGCGTCATACCACTAGCGACGACAGATACGCAGTATTTT.

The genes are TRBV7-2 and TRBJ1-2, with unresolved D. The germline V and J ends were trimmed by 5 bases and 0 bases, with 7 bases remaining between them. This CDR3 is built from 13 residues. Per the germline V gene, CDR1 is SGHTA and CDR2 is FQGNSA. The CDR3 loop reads CASSPTTNYGYTF. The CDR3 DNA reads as TGTGCCAGCAGCCCGACAACTAACTATGGCTACACCTTC.

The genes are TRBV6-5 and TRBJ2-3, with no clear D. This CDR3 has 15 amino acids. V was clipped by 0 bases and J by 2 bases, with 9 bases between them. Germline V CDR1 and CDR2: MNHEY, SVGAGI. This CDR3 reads CASSYSAAPTDTQYF. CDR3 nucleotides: TGTGCCAGCAGTTACTCGGCGGCCCCCACAGATACGCAGTATTTT.

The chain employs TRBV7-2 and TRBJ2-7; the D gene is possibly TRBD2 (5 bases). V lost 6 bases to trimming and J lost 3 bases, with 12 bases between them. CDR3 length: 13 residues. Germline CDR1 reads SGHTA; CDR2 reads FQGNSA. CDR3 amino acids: CASSSRTSYEQYF. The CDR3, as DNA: TGTGCCAGCAGTTCGCGAACTAGCTACGAGCAGTACTTC.

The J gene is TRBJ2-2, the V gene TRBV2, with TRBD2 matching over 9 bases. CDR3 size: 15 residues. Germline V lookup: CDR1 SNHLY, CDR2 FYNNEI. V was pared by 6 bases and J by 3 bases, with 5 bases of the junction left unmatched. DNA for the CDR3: TGTGCCAGCAGAACCGGGACTAGCTACACCGGGGAGCTGTTTTTT. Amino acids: CASRTGTSYTGELFF.

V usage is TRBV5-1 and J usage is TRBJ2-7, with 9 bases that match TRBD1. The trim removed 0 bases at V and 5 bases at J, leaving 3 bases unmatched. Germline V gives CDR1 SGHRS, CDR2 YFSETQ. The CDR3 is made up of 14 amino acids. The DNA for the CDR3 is TGCGCCAGCAGCTTGGACAGGGGGCACGACGAGCAGTACTTC. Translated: CASSLDRGHDEQYF.

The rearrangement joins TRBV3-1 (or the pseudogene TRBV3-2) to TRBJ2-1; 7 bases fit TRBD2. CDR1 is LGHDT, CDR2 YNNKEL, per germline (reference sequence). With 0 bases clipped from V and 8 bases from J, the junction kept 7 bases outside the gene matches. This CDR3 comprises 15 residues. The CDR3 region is CASSQDQGGLHEQFF. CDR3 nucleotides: TGTGCCAGCAGCCAAGACCAGGGAGGGCTCCATGAGCAGTTCTTC.

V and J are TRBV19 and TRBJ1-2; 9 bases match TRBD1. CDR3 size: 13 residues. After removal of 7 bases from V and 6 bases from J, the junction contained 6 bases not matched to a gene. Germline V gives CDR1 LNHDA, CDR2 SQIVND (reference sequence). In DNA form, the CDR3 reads TGTGCCAGTAAGAGGACAGGGGAAAATGGCTACACCTTC. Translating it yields CASKRTGENGYTF.

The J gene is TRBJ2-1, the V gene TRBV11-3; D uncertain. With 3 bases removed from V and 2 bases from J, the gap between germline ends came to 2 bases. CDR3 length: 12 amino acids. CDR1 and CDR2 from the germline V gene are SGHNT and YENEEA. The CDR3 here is CASSFTYNEQFF. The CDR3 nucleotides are TGTGCCAGCAGCTTTACCTACAATGAGCAGTTCTTC.

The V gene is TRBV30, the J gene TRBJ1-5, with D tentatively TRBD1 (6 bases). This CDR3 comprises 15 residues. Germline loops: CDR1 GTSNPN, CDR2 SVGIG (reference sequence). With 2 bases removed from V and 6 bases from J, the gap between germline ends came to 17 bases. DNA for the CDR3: TGTGCCTGGAGTTCGTTGACAGGACCTGGTCAGCCCCAGCATTTT. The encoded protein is CAWSSLTGPGQPQHF.

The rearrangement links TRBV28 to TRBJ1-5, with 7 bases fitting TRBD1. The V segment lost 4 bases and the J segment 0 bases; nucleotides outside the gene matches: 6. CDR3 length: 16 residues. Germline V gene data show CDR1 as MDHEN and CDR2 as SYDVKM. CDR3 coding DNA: TGTGCCAGCAGTTACCAGGGGGGGATTAGCAATCAGCCCCAGCATTTT. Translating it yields CASSYQGGISNQPQHF.

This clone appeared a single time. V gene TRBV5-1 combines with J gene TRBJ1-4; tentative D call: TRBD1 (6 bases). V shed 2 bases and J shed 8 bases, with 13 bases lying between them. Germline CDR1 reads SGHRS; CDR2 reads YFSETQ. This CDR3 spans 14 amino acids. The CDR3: CASSFQGLREKLFF. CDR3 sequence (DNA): TGCGCCAGCAGCTTTCAGGGGCTTCGGGAAAAACTGTTTTTT. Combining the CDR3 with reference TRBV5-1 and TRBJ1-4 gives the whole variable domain KAGVTQTPRYLIKTRGQQVTLSCSPISGHRSVSWYQQTPGQGLQFLFEYFSETQRNKGNFPGRFSGRQFSNSRSEMNVSTLELGDSALYLCASSFQGLREKLFFGSGTQLSVL.